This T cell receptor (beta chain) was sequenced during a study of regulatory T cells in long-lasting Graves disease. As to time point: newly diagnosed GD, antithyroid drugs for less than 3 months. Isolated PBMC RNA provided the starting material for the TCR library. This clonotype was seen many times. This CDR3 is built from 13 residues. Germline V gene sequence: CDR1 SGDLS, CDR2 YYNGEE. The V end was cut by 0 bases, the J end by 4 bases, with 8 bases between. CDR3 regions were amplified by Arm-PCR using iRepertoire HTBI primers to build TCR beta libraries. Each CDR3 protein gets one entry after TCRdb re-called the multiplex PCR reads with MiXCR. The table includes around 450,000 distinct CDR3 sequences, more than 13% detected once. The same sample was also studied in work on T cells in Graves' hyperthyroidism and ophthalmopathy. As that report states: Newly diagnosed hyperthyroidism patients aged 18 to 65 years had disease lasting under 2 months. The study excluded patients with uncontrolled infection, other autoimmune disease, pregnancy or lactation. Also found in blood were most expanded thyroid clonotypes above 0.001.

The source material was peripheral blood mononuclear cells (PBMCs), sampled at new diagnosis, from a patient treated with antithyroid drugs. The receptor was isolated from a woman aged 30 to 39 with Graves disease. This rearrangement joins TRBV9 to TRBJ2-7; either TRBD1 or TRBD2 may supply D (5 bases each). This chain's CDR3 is CASSVDEGYEQYF. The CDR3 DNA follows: TGTGCCAGCAGCGTAGACGAGGGGTACGAGCAGTACTTC.